The 11 T cell receptor beta chains presented below share a single source sample, sequenced in a study of response to subunit inactivated influenza vaccine listed by TCRdb under 2018. Libraries were prepared through RT-PCR. Instrument used: Illumina HiSeq 2500. Through fastp at Q25 and MiXCR, TCRdb rebuilt clones from the public reads, retaining in-frame beta chains. Each entry is one CDR3 protein sequence, shown with its most common DNA and genes. Across this sample there are 300,000 to 350,000 distinct CDR3 sequences, with around a fifth seen only once. The ten largest clones represent 9.5% to 13% of the sample. The sample here was PBMCs from blood, taken about 20 months after vaccination. These TCRs come from a man aged 50-75 years who received an inactivated influenza vaccine. Donor details come from another sample of the same person, matched by shared clones.

The chain carries TRBV12-3 or TRBV12-4 and TRBJ2-5; D not resolved. This CDR3 contains 14 residues. V shed 3 bases and J shed 1 base, with 9 bases lying between them. The CDR3 sequence is CASSFSLPQETQYF. DNA of the CDR3: TGTGCCAGCAGTTTTAGTTTGCCCCAAGAGACCCAGTACTTC.

This clonotype was picked up many times. The chain is built from TRBV6-2 or TRBV6-3 and TRBJ2-2, with D unresolved. CDR3 length equals 13 residues. Germline CDR1 and CDR2: MNHEY and SVGEGT. With 6 bases removed from V and 3 bases from J, the gap between germline ends came to 8 bases. The CDR3 nucleotides read TGTGCCAGCAGCACGACTTACACCGGGGAGCTGTTTTTT. It codes for CASSTTYTGELFF.

This clonotype was counted a few times. The chain recombines TRBV12-3 or TRBV12-4 with TRBJ1-2, with a possible D match to TRBD1 (5 bases). V shed 5 bases and J shed 6 bases, with 13 bases lying between them. This CDR3 has 13 residues. The CDR3 DNA sequence: TGTGCCAGCAGTAAAACCGGGGGGGATGGCTACACCTTC. Amino acid sequence: CASSKTGGDGYTF.

This clonotype was seen only a few times. J is TRBJ2-1 and V is TRBV12-3 or TRBV12-4, with 7 bases identical to TRBD2. V shed 2 bases and J 6 bases; nucleotides not matched to a gene: 7. The CDR3 extends over 15 amino acids. CDR3 coding DNA: TGTGCCAGCAGTTTACTAGCGGACCCATTCAATGAGCAGTTCTTC. Translation: CASSLLADPFNEQFF.

This clonotype was counted only a few times. This chain uses TRBV20-1 with TRBJ1-6; TRBD1 might be the D (5 bases). Germline CDR1 is DFQATT and CDR2 is SNEGSKA (reference sequence). Trimming pared 0 bases from V and 5 bases from J, leaving 14 bases between. This CDR3 is 16 amino acids long. The CDR3 is CSARDLRGGNNSPLHF. CDR3 DNA: TGCAGTGCTAGAGATCTTAGGGGTGGAAATAATTCACCCCTCCACTTT.

This clonotype was detected many times. The V call is TRBV5-1, the J call TRBJ1-1; 8 bases line up with TRBD1. The ends lost 4 bases at V and 0 bases at J; junction bases unmatched: 5. Per the germline V gene, CDR1 is SGHRS and CDR2 is YFSETQ. CDR3 length: 15 residues. CDR3: CASSMDRVMNTEAFF. Here the CDR3 DNA reads TGCGCCAGCAGCATGGACAGGGTCATGAACACTGAAGCTTTCTTT. Combining the CDR3 with reference TRBV5-1 and TRBJ1-1 gives the whole variable domain KAGVTQTPRYLIKTRGQQVTLSCSPISGHRSVSWYQQTPGQGLQFLFEYFSETQRNKGNFPGRFSGRQFSNSRSEMNVSTLELGDSALYLCASSMDRVMNTEAFFGQGTRLTVV.

This clonotype was counted a few times. The chain recombines TRBV10-3 with TRBJ1-5; the match to TRBD1 covers 8 bases. Trimming at V came to 6 bases and at J to 2 bases, leaving 6 bases not matched to a gene. The CDR3 length is 15 residues. Germline V gene sequence: CDR1 ENHRY, CDR2 SYGVKD. CDR3 residues: CAISNGQGGNQPQHF. The CDR3 DNA follows: TGTGCCATCAGCAACGGACAGGGCGGCAATCAGCCCCAGCATTTT.

CDR3 in DNA: TGTGCCAGCACCTTAGCGGGGGGCAGAGGCTACGAGCAGTACTTC. Translated: CASTLAGGRGYEQYF. The rearrangement links TRBV12-3 or TRBV12-4 to TRBJ2-7; 10 bases align to TRBD2. J lost 3 bases, V lost 7 bases, and 9 bases had no gene match. The CDR3 is 15 amino acids.

The chain has TRBV7-9 and TRBJ1-2; D call uncertain. The V end lost 5 bases, the J end lost 0 bases, and 13 bases lay between the germline ends. The CDR3 loop spans 15 amino acids. From germline, CDR1 is SEHNR and CDR2 FQNEAQ (reference sequence). In nucleotides, the CDR3 is TGTGCCAGCAGCCCTGGACGGGAGTCTAACTATGGCTACACCTTC. Protein: CASSPGRESNYGYTF. The whole variable domain, filled in from reference TRBV7-9 and TRBJ1-2, reads DTGVSQNPRHKITKRGQNVTFRCDPISEHNRLYWYRQTLGQGPEFLTYFQNEAQLEKSRLLSDRFSAERPKGSFSTLEIQRTEQGDSAMYLCASSPGRESNYGYTFGSGTRLTVV.

The V and J genes are TRBV12-3 or TRBV12-4 and TRBJ1-6, with 9 bases fitting TRBD1. The CDR3 sequence is 14 residues long. The J segment lost 9 bases and the V segment lost 6 bases, leaving 6 bases of the junction unmatched. The CDR3 DNA reads TGTGCCAGCAGCCACGGGACAGGGAGTTCACCCCTCCACTTT. Translation gives CASSHGTGSSPLHF.

J is TRBJ2-2 and V is TRBV11-3; the match to TRBD2 covers 11 bases. The CDR3 spans 16 residues. V was clipped by 5 bases and J by 1 base; unmatched bases: 3. CDR1 and CDR2 from the germline V gene are SGHNT and YENEEA. In nucleotides, the CDR3 is TGTGCCAGCAGCAGACTAGCGGGACAGAACACCGGGGAGCTGTTTTTT. This codes for CASSRLAGQNTGELFF.